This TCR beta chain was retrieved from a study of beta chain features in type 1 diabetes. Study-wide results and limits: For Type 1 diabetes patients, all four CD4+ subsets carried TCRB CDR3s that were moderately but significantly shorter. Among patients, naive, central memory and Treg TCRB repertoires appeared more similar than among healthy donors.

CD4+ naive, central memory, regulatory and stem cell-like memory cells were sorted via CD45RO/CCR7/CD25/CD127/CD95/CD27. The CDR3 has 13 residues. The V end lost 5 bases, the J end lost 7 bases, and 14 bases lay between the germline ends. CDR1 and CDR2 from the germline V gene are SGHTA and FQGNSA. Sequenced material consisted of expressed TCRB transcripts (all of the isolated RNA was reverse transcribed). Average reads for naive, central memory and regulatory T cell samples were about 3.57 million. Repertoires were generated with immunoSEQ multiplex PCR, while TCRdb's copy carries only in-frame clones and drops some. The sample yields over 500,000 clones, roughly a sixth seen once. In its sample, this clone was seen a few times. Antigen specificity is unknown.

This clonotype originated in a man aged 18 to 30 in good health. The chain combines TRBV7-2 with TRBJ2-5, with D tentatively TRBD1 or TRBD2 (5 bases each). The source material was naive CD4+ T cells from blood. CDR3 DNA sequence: TGTGCCAGCAGCAACGGACCTGGGGGGACCCAGTACTTC. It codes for CASSNGPGGTQYF. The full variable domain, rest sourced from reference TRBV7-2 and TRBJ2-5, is GAGVSQSPSNKVTEKGKDVELRCDPISGHTALYWYRQSLGQGLEFLIYFQGNSAPDKSGLPSDRFSAERTGGSVSTLTIQRTQQEDSAVYLCASSNGPGGTQYFGPGTRLLVL.